The source of this TCR beta chain is a study of cytomegalovirus exposure and HLA in healthy donors. Study summary: One earlier analysis, a look at about 179 million T cells, found some 120 million unique TCR beta sequences. Study-level findings and limits: Later analysis demonstrated an association between a missense DCLRE1C variant and TCR beta V- and J-gene trimming.

The primer mix had 60 Vbeta and 13 Jbeta primers. Profiling relied on immunoSEQ multiplex PCR, and the TCRdb table lists in-frame clones only, not all of them. In the table there are about 130,000 clones, approximately 82% of which are singletons. In this sample, this clone turned up a few times. Its antigen is not known. CDR3 length: 15 residues. V was cut by 0 bases and J by 7 bases, with 13 bases left in between. In germline, CDR1 is MGHRA, CDR2 YSYEKL. Sample: PBMCs. The V call is TRBV4-1, the J call TRBJ2-1; possibly TRBD1 for D (5 bases). The source of this sequence is a boy aged 2-15 years in good health and CMV-seronegative. Here the CDR3 reads CASSQEGRVANEQFF. CDR3 nucleotides: TGCGCCAGCAGCCAAGAGGGCAGGGTTGCGAATGAGCAGTTCTTC.